This section outlines one TCR beta chain sequence together with its context. The sample is drawn from a study of blood T cell repertoires in COVID-19. Study-wide context: From the United States, Italy and Spain came samples of acute and convalescent COVID-19. In each case, the material was cDNA or gDNA derived from T cells, B-cell-depleted T cells, or PBMCs.

Those enrolled in Seattle joined during active infection and were followed longitudinally afterward. Original data processing: Amplification from reference gene primers served as the basis for estimated nucleated cell counts. Sequencing used immunoSEQ multiplex PCR; TCRdb keeps in-frame clones, though not all of them. The DNA gave D and trimming, while V, J and clone size come from that table. The sample consists of about 200,000 clones, 65% to 90% of them appearing once. This sequence originates from an older woman with COVID-19, enrolled during active disease. Sequencing was carried out using peripheral blood.

The CDR3 DNA follows: TGCGCCAGCGCATCGGGCTCTGGGGCCAACGTCCTGACTTTC. Translated: CASASGSGANVLTF. V gene TRBV5-1 combines with J gene TRBJ2-6; D not resolved. Trimming pared 7 bases from V and 0 bases from J, leaving 8 bases between. Germline CDR1 is SGHRS and CDR2 is YFSETQ. This CDR3 has 14 amino acids.